These 28 T cell receptor beta chains were all obtained from the same sample, sequenced in a study of vaccination effects on CD4 cells after COVID-19. Antigen specificity for these receptors is unknown. Generated by immunoSEQ multiplex PCR, the TCRdb table keeps only in-frame clones and is missing some. The sample holds about 31,000 clones, about 66% seen once. Antigen-specific CD4+ T cells were first expanded with viral peptide pools by the ViraFEST assay and only then sequenced. CD4+ T cell isolation took place after approximately 11 days of culture. The input for sequencing was CD4+ T cells from PBMCs cultured with HCoV-229E spike peptides, taken before COVID-19 vaccination. All receptors derive from a human donor who received a COVID-19 vaccine.

The gene calls are TRBV6-5 and TRBJ2-1, with 10 bases that match TRBD2. CDR3 length: 14 amino acids. The ends lost 5 bases at V and 7 bases at J; junction bases unmatched: 5. The V gene's germline CDR1 is MNHEY and CDR2 SVGAGI. Here the CDR3 reads CASSRAGGENEQFF. The CDR3 coding sequence is TGTGCCAGCAGTCGAGCGGGGGGGGAAAATGAGCAGTTCTTC.

CDR3 in DNA: TGCGCCAGCAGTCAAAATCTAGTACCTGGGGCCAACGTCCTGACTTTC. Translation gives CASSQNLVPGANVLTF. This chain joins TRBV4-1 and TRBJ2-6; D remains ambiguous. CDR3 size: 16 residues. Germline V gene lookup returns CDR1 MGHRA and CDR2 YSYEKL. Trimming cost V 6 bases and J 2 bases, with 14 bases left between them.

V is TRBV2 and J is TRBJ1-2; no definite D call. The CDR3 sequence is 12 residues long. Per germline, CDR1 SNHLY and CDR2 FYNNEI. V lost 7 bases to trimming and J lost 4 bases, with 10 bases between them. The CDR3 reads CASTGTRYGYTF. In nucleotides, the CDR3 is TGTGCCAGCACTGGCACCCGCTATGGCTACACCTTC.

The chain combines TRBV2 with TRBJ1-6, with 7 bases fitting TRBD1. The CDR3 spans 15 residues. Germline CDR1 reads SNHLY; CDR2 reads FYNNEI. V was clipped by 5 bases and J by 1 base; unmatched bases: 2. This CDR3 is CASSRTGSYNSPLHF. The DNA for the CDR3 is TGTGCCAGCAGTCGGACAGGTTCCTATAATTCACCCCTCCACTTT.

This sequence joins TRBV12-5 and TRBJ2-6; D not resolved. The CDR3 has 14 amino acids. V lost 1 base to trimming and J lost 2 bases, with 3 bases between them. Looked up from germline, CDR1 is LGHNT and CDR2 is FRNRAP. The CDR3 protein is CASGLEPGANVLTF. In DNA, the CDR3 is TGTGCTAGTGGTTTGGAACCTGGGGCCAACGTCCTGACTTTC.

The chain couples TRBV7-2 to TRBJ2-3, with 7 bases identical to TRBD1. CDR3 length equals 15 residues. Germline V gene data show CDR1 as SGHTA and CDR2 as FQGNSA. V lost 3 bases, J lost 0 bases, and 3 bases stayed unmatched. The CDR3 loop is CASSLKQGSTDTQYF. The CDR3 bases are TGTGCCAGCAGCTTGAAACAGGGGAGCACAGATACGCAGTATTTT.

The chain couples TRBV6-5 to TRBJ2-1; D might be TRBD1 or TRBD2, each matching 6 bases. V was cut by 8 bases and J by 0 bases, with 14 bases left in between. The CDR3 length is 15 residues. CDR1 and CDR2 from the germline V gene are MNHEY and SVGAGI. As DNA, the CDR3 is TGTGCCAGCCGACGAGGGGGGAGCTCCTACAATGAGCAGTTCTTC. It yields the protein CASRRGGSSYNEQFF.

The V and J genes are TRBV29-1 and TRBJ1-1, with TRBD1 identical over 8 bases. The ends lost 6 bases at V and 3 bases at J; junction bases unmatched: 9. The germline CDR1 and CDR2 sequences are SQVTM and ANQGSEA. The CDR3 loop spans 14 amino acids. DNA for the CDR3: TGCAGCGTGGTTCGACAGGGACAGGACACTGAAGCTTTCTTT. Its translation is CSVVRQGQDTEAFF.

The chain joins TRBV27 to TRBJ1-2; 7 bases are shared with TRBD1. This CDR3 region has 15 residues. Germline-derived CDR1 and CDR2 are MNHEY and SMNVEV (reference sequence). The trim removed 3 bases at V and 0 bases at J, leaving 4 bases unmatched. The CDR3 coding sequence is TGTGCCAGCAGTTTGGGGGGACAGCCTAACTATGGCTACACCTTC. Translating it yields CASSLGGQPNYGYTF.

This chain connects TRBV11-2 to TRBJ2-7; D possibly uses TRBD1 or TRBD2 (5 bases each). Germline lookup yields CDR1 SGHAT and CDR2 FQNNGV. Trimming cost V 0 bases and J 6 bases, with 9 bases left between them. The CDR3 loop spans 13 amino acids. CDR3 in amino acids: CASSLDRGAEQYF. The CDR3 coding sequence is TGTGCCAGCAGCTTAGATAGGGGAGCCGAGCAGTACTTC. Full variable domain (rest looked up from reference TRBV11-2 and TRBJ2-7): EAGVAQSPRYKIIEKRQSVAFWCNPISGHATLYWYQQILGQGPKLLIQFQNNGVVDDSQLPKDRFSAERLKGVDSTLKIQPAKLEDSAVYLCASSLDRGAEQYFGPGTRLTVT.

The V and J genes are TRBV6-5 and TRBJ1-2, with 11 nucleotides matching TRBD1. The germline V gene has CDR1 MNHEY and CDR2 SVGAGI. This CDR3 has 16 residues. V lost 4 bases to trimming and J lost 7 bases; unmatched junction nucleotides: 11. DNA for the CDR3: TGTGCCAGCAGTTCCGTGGACAGGGGGCGATTTACTGGCTACACCTTC. Translating gives CASSSVDRGRFTGYTF.

This chain uses TRBV4-2 with TRBJ2-4, with 7 nucleotides matching TRBD1. The junction had 6 bases not matched to a gene; V was cut back by 1 base and J by 0 bases. This CDR3 has 17 residues. The germline gives CDR1 LGHNA, CDR2 YNFKEQ. The CDR3 region has the DNA TGTGCCAGCAGCCAAGTGAAAGGGGGCGAAGCCAAAAACATTCAGTACTTC. Translating gives CASSQVKGGEAKNIQYF.

The chain uses TRBV25-1 and TRBJ2-7; no firm D call. In germline, CDR1 is MGHDK, CDR2 SYGVNS. With 1 base removed from V and 5 bases from J, the gap between germline ends came to 3 bases. The CDR3 runs 11 residues. Here the CDR3 DNA reads TGTGCCAGCAGTGAATTTCACGAGCAGTACTTC. This gives the protein CASSEFHEQYF.

Only a few counts were recorded for this clone. The chain combines TRBV29-1 with TRBJ2-6; tentative D call: TRBD1 (6 bases). With 4 bases removed from V and 0 bases from J, the gap between germline ends came to 7 bases. This CDR3 has 14 amino acids. The germline CDR1 and CDR2 sequences are SQVTM and ANQGSEA. In nucleotides, the CDR3 is TGCAGCGTTGGAGGGGGCTCTGGGGCCAACGTCCTGACTTTC. This sequence encodes CSVGGGSGANVLTF.

This clone came up a few times. This sequence joins TRBV11-2 and TRBJ1-5; tentatively, D is TRBD1 (6 bases). This CDR3 is 13 amino acids long. Germline V gene sequence: CDR1 SGHAT, CDR2 FQNNGV. V lost 5 bases and J 7 bases, leaving 12 bases between the germline ends. CDR3 DNA sequence: TGTGCCAGCAGCCTCTCCAGGGGACAGCCCCAGCATTTT. Translating gives CASSLSRGQPQHF.

The chain links TRBV5-1 to TRBJ2-7; 9 bases align to TRBD1. The CDR3 is made up of 15 amino acids. Germline CDR1 is SGHRS and CDR2 is YFSETQ. With V trimmed by 0 bases and J by 2 bases, 3 bases remained unmatched. DNA of the CDR3: TGCGCCAGCAGCTTGGCCGGGACAGGGCCCTACGAGCAGTACTTC. This sequence encodes CASSLAGTGPYEQYF.

The chain couples TRBV4-3 to TRBJ2-3; perhaps TRBD2 as D (6 bases). Trimming cost V 0 bases and J 4 bases, with 17 bases left between them. From germline, CDR1 is LGHNA and CDR2 YSLEER. The length of the CDR3 is 17 residues. CDR3 DNA: TGCGCCAGCAGCCAAGATAGTAGGGCGGGGAGGTCAGATACGCAGTATTTT. Amino acids: CASSQDSRAGRSDTQYF.

The chain joins TRBV29-1 to TRBJ2-2; 8 bases align to TRBD1. Germline loops: CDR1 SQVTM, CDR2 ANQGSEA. This CDR3 has 15 residues. Trimming took 4 bases from V and 2 from J; bases not matched to a gene: 6. In DNA, the CDR3 is TGCAGCGTTGGGGACAGGTATTTTAACACCGGGGAGCTGTTTTTT. This sequence encodes CSVGDRYFNTGELFF.

This clone came up many times. The chain is built from TRBV6-5 and TRBJ2-7; no clear D gene. Germline assignment: CDR1 MNHEY and CDR2 SVGAGI. The CDR3 has 14 amino acids. Trimming took 8 bases from V and 1 from J, leaving 15 bases between them. CDR3 DNA: TGTGCCAGCTCCGAGGACGTGAGATCCTACGAGCAGTACTTC. It codes for CASSEDVRSYEQYF.

V usage is TRBV28 and J usage is TRBJ1-2; possible D gene TRBD1, 6 bases. Trimming took off 2 bases at V and 3 bases at J, with 13 bases between the two ends. The CDR3 loop spans 15 amino acids. The germline V gene has CDR1 MDHEN and CDR2 SYDVKM. In DNA, the CDR3 is TGTGCCAGCAGTTTAGGCAGGGGCCGGGACTATGGCTACACCTTC. As protein: CASSLGRGRDYGYTF.

The chain joins TRBV28 to TRBJ1-2, with 11 bases matching TRBD1. The germline gives CDR1 MDHEN, CDR2 SYDVKM. This CDR3 spans 15 amino acids. V dropped 1 base and J dropped 8; count of bases not matched to a gene: 6. The chain's CDR3 is CASSLFGQGAAGYTF. DNA for the CDR3: TGTGCCAGCAGTTTATTTGGACAGGGGGCGGCCGGCTACACCTTC.

This chain links TRBV21-1 with TRBJ2-3; the table names TRBD2, a call not compared with the DNA. TRBV21-1 is tagged as a pseudogene. This CDR3 comprises 18 residues. Here the CDR3 DNA reads TGTGCCAGCAGCAAAGGTCGCGGCAGCCCGTGTAGCACAGATACGCAGTATTTT. It codes for CASSKGRGSPCSTDTQYF.

This chain joins TRBV24-1 and TRBJ2-5; D unresolved. This CDR3 region has 14 residues. Trimming left V 4 bases short and J 1 base short, with 9 bases between. Per the germline V gene, CDR1 is KGHDR and CDR2 is SFDVKD. CDR3: CATSERALQETQYF. DNA of the CDR3: TGTGCCACCAGTGAAAGGGCACTCCAAGAGACCCAGTACTTC.

The chain links TRBV7-2 to TRBJ2-4, with D tentatively TRBD1 or TRBD2 (5 bases each). Trimming removed 5 bases at V and 0 bases at J, with 8 bases between. This CDR3 region has 14 residues. The V gene's germline CDR1 is SGHTA and CDR2 FQGNSA. CDR3 nucleotides: TGTGCCAGCAGCCCCGGGACAGCCAAAAACATTCAGTACTTC. It yields the protein CASSPGTAKNIQYF. The full variable domain, completed using reference TRBV7-2 and TRBJ2-4, is GAGVSQSPSNKVTEKGKDVELRCDPISGHTALYWYRQSLGQGLEFLIYFQGNSAPDKSGLPSDRFSAERTGGSVSTLTIQRTQQEDSAVYLCASSPGTAKNIQYFGAGTRLSVL.

The J gene is TRBJ2-2, the V gene TRBV6-5; a weak D match, TRBD1 (6 bases). Germline CDR1 and CDR2: MNHEY and SVGAGI. Deletions cut 7 bases from V and 1 base from J, with 10 bases between. The CDR3 covers 14 residues. As DNA, the CDR3 is TGTGCCAGCACCAGGGGAATGAACACCGGGGAGCTGTTTTTT. Translating it yields CASTRGMNTGELFF.

The sample holds one count of this clone. CDR3 DNA: TGTGCCAGCAGCCCTGGGACAGGGGCGTACACAGATACGCAGTATTTT. It codes for CASSPGTGAYTDTQYF. The chain is built from TRBV7-8 and TRBJ2-3; 10 bases are shared with TRBD1. CDR1 SGHVS and CDR2 FQNEAQ come from the germline V gene. The CDR3 loop spans 16 amino acids. J was trimmed by 2 bases and V by 5 bases; bases with no gene match: 7.

This clone came up a few times. The chain recombines TRBV2 with TRBJ2-6, with 7 bases aligning to TRBD1. The ends lost 4 bases at V and 0 bases at J; junction bases unmatched: 6. CDR3 length: 17 residues. Germline CDR1 reads SNHLY; CDR2 reads FYNNEI. The chain's CDR3 is CASSAGQRSSGANVLTF. The CDR3 nucleotides read TGTGCCAGCAGTGCGGGACAGAGATCCTCTGGGGCCAACGTCCTGACTTTC. The whole variable domain, remainder taken from reference TRBV2 and TRBJ2-6, is EPEVTQTPSHQVTQMGQEVILRCVPISNHLYFYWYRQILGQKVEFLVSFYNNEISEKSEIFDDQFSVERPDGSNFTLKIRSTKLEDSAMYFCASSAGQRSSGANVLTFGAGSRLTVL.

V usage is TRBV4-1 and J usage is TRBJ2-1, with no clear D. The ends were cut back, 1 base at V and 9 bases at J, with 16 bases in the middle. Germline values: CDR1 MGHRA, CDR2 YSYEKL. CDR3 length: 15 amino acids. CDR3 sequence reads: CASSQGLSFMGEQFF. Here the CDR3 DNA reads TGCGCCAGCAGCCAAGGCCTCTCTTTCATGGGTGAGCAGTTCTTC.